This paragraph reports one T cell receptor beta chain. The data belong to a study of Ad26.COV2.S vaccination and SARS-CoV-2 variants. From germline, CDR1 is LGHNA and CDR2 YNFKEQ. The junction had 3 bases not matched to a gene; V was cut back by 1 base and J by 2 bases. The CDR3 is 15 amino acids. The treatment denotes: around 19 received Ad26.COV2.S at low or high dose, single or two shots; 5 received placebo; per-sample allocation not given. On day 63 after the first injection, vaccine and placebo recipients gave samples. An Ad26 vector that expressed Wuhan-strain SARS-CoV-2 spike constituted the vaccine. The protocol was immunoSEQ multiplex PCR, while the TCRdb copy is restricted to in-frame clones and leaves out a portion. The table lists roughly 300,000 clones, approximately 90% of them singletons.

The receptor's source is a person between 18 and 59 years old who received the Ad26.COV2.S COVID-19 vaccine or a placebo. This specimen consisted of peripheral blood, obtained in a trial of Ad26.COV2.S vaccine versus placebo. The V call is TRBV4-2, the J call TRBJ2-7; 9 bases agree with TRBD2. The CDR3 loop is CASSQVLAGPYEQYF. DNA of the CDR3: TGTGCCAGCAGCCAAGTGCTAGCGGGACCCTACGAGCAGTACTTC.